Shown below are 25 T cell receptor beta chains from a single sample sequenced in a study of vaccination effects on CD4 cells after COVID-19. Their antigens are not known. Culture lasted 10 days before CD4+ T cell isolation. Only in-frame clones appear in the TCRdb table, and some are missing; sequencing was by immunoSEQ multiplex PCR. The sample lists tens of thousands of clones; 65% to 80% were seen once. The sequencing used CD4+ T cells from PBMCs cultured without peptide, collected before COVID-19 vaccination. All receptors come from a human donor who received a COVID-19 vaccine.

The sample holds a few counts of this clone. This chain joins TRBV4-1 and TRBJ1-2; D remains ambiguous. Germline CDR1 reads MGHRA; CDR2 reads YSYEKL. This CDR3 has 13 residues. V lost 1 base and J lost 4, with 7 bases in between. The DNA of the CDR3 is TGCGCCAGCAGCCAAGTCGACGGCTATGGCTACACCTTC. Amino acids: CASSQVDGYGYTF.

V gene TRBV20-1 combines with J gene TRBJ2-3, with D perhaps TRBD2 (6 bases). V gave up 3 bases and J gave up 5 bases, with 18 bases separating them. CDR1 DFQATT and CDR2 SNEGSKA come from the germline V gene (reference sequence). The CDR3 is made up of 15 amino acids. CDR3 region: CSASRRGGFLDTQYF. The CDR3, as DNA: TGCAGTGCTAGTCGGCGGGGCGGGTTTTTAGATACGCAGTATTTT.

The rearrangement uses TRBV7-8 and TRBJ1-2; 7 bases map to TRBD1. Trimming at V came to 0 bases and at J to 7 bases, leaving 8 bases not matched to a gene. This CDR3 is 15 amino acids long. Germline CDR1 is SGHVS and CDR2 is FQNEAQ. In DNA form, the CDR3 reads TGTGCCAGCAGCTTAGCCGGCAGGGGGGATGGTGGCTACACCTTC. It codes for CASSLAGRGDGGYTF.

The sample holds a few counts of this clone. The chain links TRBV3-1 (or the pseudogene TRBV3-2) to TRBJ1-1; D uncertain. Germline CDR1 and CDR2: LGHDT and YNNKEL (reference sequence). Trimming took 0 bases from V and 2 from J, leaving 10 bases between them. This CDR3 is 15 amino acids long. CDR3: CASSQDNSPNTEAFF. The CDR3 coding sequence is TGTGCCAGCAGCCAAGATAACAGTCCAAACACTGAAGCTTTCTTT.

The chain recombines TRBV23-1 with TRBJ1-1; D is possibly TRBD1 (5 bases). TRBV23-1 is identified as an open reading frame with a role that is uncertain. The CDR3 sequence is 15 residues long. V lost 0 bases and J 3 bases, leaving 11 bases between the germline ends. The CDR3 DNA follows: TGCGCCAGCAGTCAATCTTCGACAGTCTACACTGAAGCTTTCTTT. Translated, it gives CASSQSSTVYTEAFF.

The gene calls are TRBV3-1 (or the pseudogene TRBV3-2) and TRBJ1-1, with D unclear. V lost 1 base to trimming and J lost 0 bases, with 6 bases between them. The CDR3 sequence is 14 residues long. CDR1 is LGHDT and CDR2 is YNNKEL in the germline V gene (reference sequence). CDR3 in amino acids: CASSQGTLNTEAFF. As DNA, the CDR3 is TGTGCCAGCAGCCAAGGAACCCTGAACACTGAAGCTTTCTTT.

This rearrangement joins TRBV6-6 to TRBJ1-2; D gene ambiguous. The CDR3 loop spans 11 amino acids. Trimming took 5 bases from V and 10 from J, leaving 11 bases between them. Germline CDR1 is MNHNY and CDR2 is SVGAGI (reference sequence). This chain's CDR3 is CASSPQVAYTF. For the CDR3, the DNA is TGTGCCAGCAGTCCCCAAGTCGCCTACACCTTC.

This clone has a handful of counts. The J gene is TRBJ2-1, the V gene TRBV7-8, with D tentatively TRBD2 (5 bases). The CDR3 loop spans 13 amino acids. Trimming took 5 bases from V and 8 from J, leaving 13 bases between them. Germline lookup yields CDR1 SGHVS and CDR2 FQNEAQ. The DNA of the CDR3 is TGTGCCAGCAGCCCCCCCCGGGAAGATGAGCAGTTCTTC. As protein: CASSPPREDEQFF. Variable domain in full (rest from reference TRBV7-8 and TRBJ2-1): GAGVSQSPRYKVAKRGQDVALRCDPISGHVSLFWYQQALGQGPEFLTYFQNEAQLDKSGLPSDRFFAERPEGSVSTLKIQRTQQEDSAVYLCASSPPREDEQFFGPGTRLTVL.

A few counts support this clone. The rearrangement joins TRBV25-1 to TRBJ2-1, with 8 nucleotides matching TRBD2. Germline V CDR1 and CDR2: MGHDK, SYGVNS. The CDR3 contains 15 residues. The J segment lost 6 bases and the V segment lost 4 bases, leaving 8 bases of the junction unmatched. The CDR3 spells CASSVPGLGSNEQFF. The CDR3 nucleotides read TGTGCCAGCAGTGTCCCGGGACTAGGGTCCAATGAGCAGTTCTTC.

This chain connects TRBV7-8 to TRBJ2-7, with 9 bases that match TRBD1. This CDR3 spans 15 amino acids. J lost 3 bases, V lost 3 bases, and 6 bases had no gene match. Germline CDR1 reads SGHVS; CDR2 reads FQNEAQ. In DNA, the CDR3 is TGTGCCAGCAGCTTCCGGGACAGGGCCCACTACGAGCAGTACTTC. This codes for CASSFRDRAHYEQYF.

The chain links TRBV12-3 or TRBV12-4 to TRBJ2-5; D remains unclear. The CDR3 extends over 11 amino acids. Between the trimmed V and J ends, which lost 2 bases and 9 bases, there was a span of 7 bases. The CDR3 DNA sequence: TGTGCCAGCAGTTTACTTGGAGCCCAGTACTTC. Residues: CASSLLGAQYF.

The CDR3 coding sequence is TGTGCCAGCAGTGTAGAGTACACCGGGGAGCTGTTTTTT. Protein product: CASSVEYTGELFF. The V call is TRBV2, the J call TRBJ2-2, with D hard to call. V shed 4 bases and J shed 3 bases, with 6 bases lying between them. CDR1 is SNHLY, CDR2 FYNNEI, per germline. CDR3 size: 13 residues.

The rearrangement joins TRBV29-1 to TRBJ2-7; maybe TRBD2 (5 bases). Trimming took 5 bases from V and 3 from J, leaving 14 bases between them. Germline loops: CDR1 SQVTM, CDR2 ANQGSEA. This CDR3 comprises 13 residues. The CDR3 DNA follows: TGCAGCGTTTGGGTCGGAGGTGTCTACGAGCAGTACTTC. Protein product: CSVWVGGVYEQYF.

The chain carries TRBV9 and TRBJ2-6, with D tentatively TRBD1 or TRBD2 (5 bases each). Trimming took off 0 bases at V and 0 bases at J, with 10 bases between the two ends. The CDR3 runs 17 residues. Per the germline V gene, CDR1 is SGDLS and CDR2 is YYNGEE. In nucleotides, the CDR3 is TGTGCCAGCAGCGTAGGGACACTAGTCTCTGGGGCCAACGTCCTGACTTTC. It translates to CASSVGTLVSGANVLTF.

J is TRBJ2-7 and V is TRBV5-4, with D possibly being TRBD2 (6 bases). CDR3 size: 14 residues. Germline loops: CDR1 SGHNT, CDR2 YYREEE (reference sequence). Between the trimmed V and J ends, which lost 4 bases and 0 bases, there was a span of 11 bases. For the CDR3, the DNA is TGTGCCAGCAGCCCCGCCGGGGGCTCCTACGAGCAGTACTTC. Its translation is CASSPAGGSYEQYF.

The chain couples TRBV9 to TRBJ2-1; D uncertain. This CDR3 spans 16 amino acids. Germline V gives CDR1 SGDLS, CDR2 YYNGEE. V was pared by 3 bases and J by 0 bases, with 13 bases between. CDR3 loop: CASSASSRSSYNEQFF. The CDR3 DNA reads as TGTGCCAGCAGCGCATCATCTAGGAGCTCCTACAATGAGCAGTTCTTC.

V gene TRBV18 combines with J gene TRBJ1-2; the D is unclear. CDR1 is KGHSH and CDR2 is LQKENI in the germline V gene. The CDR3 has 12 amino acids. The V gene lost 6 bases and the J gene lost 4 bases, with 9 bases spanning the gap. CDR3: CASSENGYGYTF. CDR3 DNA: TGTGCCAGCTCGGAAAACGGCTATGGCTACACCTTC.

V and J are TRBV27 and TRBJ2-7; D is perhaps TRBD2 (6 bases). Germline lookup yields CDR1 MNHEY and CDR2 SMNVEV (reference sequence). The CDR3 has 16 residues. Trimming shortened V by 6 bases and J by 0 bases, and 18 bases separated the two germline ends. The CDR3, as DNA: TGTGCCAGCAGCCGGGATATAGCGGTTAGCTCCTACGAGCAGTACTTC. It is translated as CASSRDIAVSSYEQYF.

V and J are TRBV30 and TRBJ1-6, with D unclear. Germline assignment: CDR1 GTSNPN and CDR2 SVGIG (reference sequence). The V gene lost 0 bases and the J gene lost 9 bases, with 6 bases spanning the gap. The CDR3 sequence is 12 residues long. The CDR3 sequence: CAWSVKGSPLHF. CDR3 DNA sequence: TGTGCCTGGAGTGTAAAGGGTTCACCCCTCCACTTT. The entire variable domain, with the rest obtained from reference TRBV30 and TRBJ1-6, is as follows: SQTIHQWPATLVQPVGSPLSLECTVEGTSNPNLYWYRQAAGRGLQLLFYSVGIGQISSEVPQNLSASRPQDRQFILSSKKLLLSDSGFYLCAWSVKGSPLHFGNGTRLTVT.

The chain employs TRBV7-3 and TRBJ2-5, with 9 bases matching TRBD2. CDR3 length: 14 residues. The ends lost 3 bases at V and 1 base at J; junction bases unmatched: 0. Germline V gives CDR1 SGHTA, CDR2 FQGTGA. For the CDR3, the DNA is TGTGCCAGCAGCTTTAGCGGGAGCCAAGAGACCCAGTACTTC. It specifies CASSFSGSQETQYF.

The chain carries TRBV5-1 and TRBJ2-5, with D unresolved. CDR3 length: 15 residues. Germline V CDR1 and CDR2: SGHRS, YFSETQ. Trimming took off 0 bases at V and 1 base at J, with 10 bases between the two ends. CDR3 region: CASSLAGSPQETQYF. In nucleotides, the CDR3 is TGCGCCAGCAGCTTGGCTGGGTCCCCCCAAGAGACCCAGTACTTC.

V is TRBV6-6 and J is TRBJ1-1; no firm D call. The CDR3 has 12 residues. Between the trimmed V and J ends, which lost 6 bases and 0 bases, there was a span of 5 bases. Germline V gene sequence: CDR1 MNHNY, CDR2 SVGAGI (reference sequence). The CDR3 sequence is CASRSMNTEAFF. CDR3 nucleotide sequence: TGTGCCAGCAGATCGATGAACACTGAAGCTTTCTTT.

The chain employs TRBV29-1 and TRBJ1-2; D gene unclear. Germline loops: CDR1 SQVTM, CDR2 ANQGSEA. Trimming removed 4 bases at V and 2 bases at J, with 11 bases between. The CDR3 has 13 residues. CDR3 sequence: CSVGRNLNYGYTF. The CDR3 DNA sequence: TGCAGCGTTGGGCGGAACCTAAACTATGGCTACACCTTC.

The chain couples TRBV2 to TRBJ2-3; D call uncertain. Trimming cost V 6 bases and J 4 bases, with 11 bases left between them. CDR1 is SNHLY and CDR2 is FYNNEI in the germline V gene. The CDR3 runs to 13 residues. CDR3 loop: CASSPRRADTQYF. DNA of the CDR3: TGTGCCAGCAGCCCAAGACGTGCAGATACGCAGTATTTT. The full variable domain, with the rest looked up from reference TRBV2 and TRBJ2-3, is EPEVTQTPSHQVTQMGQEVILRCVPISNHLYFYWYRQILGQKVEFLVSFYNNEISEKSEIFDDQFSVERPDGSNFTLKIRSTKLEDSAMYFCASSPRRADTQYFGPGTRLTVL.

Only a few counts were recorded for this clone. CDR3 sequence (DNA): TGTGCCAGCTCACCATCAGGACAGAACCTCTACGAGCAGTACTTC. As protein: CASSPSGQNLYEQYF. The rearrangement links TRBV18 to TRBJ2-7; D perhaps matches TRBD1 (6 bases). Trimming pared 2 bases from V and 3 bases from J, leaving 14 bases between. Germline assignment: CDR1 KGHSH and CDR2 LQKENI. The CDR3 runs to 15 residues.